The T cell receptor (beta chain) described here comes from a study of shared clonotypes between healthy human individuals. Study-wide findings and caveats: With several donors compared, approximately 5% of naive CD4 clonotypes were shared.

Terminally differentiated effector memory CD45RA+ cells were excluded from the naive CD8 cells, which were CD45RO-negative and positively selected for CCR7. Comment on this clone: Antigen specificity is unknown.

The CDR3 runs 16 residues. Germline V gene sequence: CDR1 SEHNR, CDR2 FQNEAQ (reference sequence). J lost 3 bases, V lost 5 bases, and 9 bases had no gene match. At deep level, the assay was performed. Some clones are missing from TCRdb's copy, which holds only in-frame ones; the method was immunoSEQ multiplex PCR. The sample yields hundreds of thousands of clones, more than 95% seen once. Input material: naive CD8+ T cells sorted from blood. This chain uses TRBV7-9 with TRBJ2-3, with 9 nucleotides matching TRBD2. The TCR originated in a man aged 25-45 years in good health. CDR3 loop: CASSPLIAGVTDTQYF. The CDR3 DNA follows: TGTGCCAGCAGCCCTCTAATAGCGGGAGTAACAGATACGCAGTATTTT.